This T cell receptor (beta chain) was identified during a study of blood T cell repertoires in COVID-19. Overall study: Material from acute and convalescent COVID-19 was sourced from the United States, Italy and Spain. The cDNA or gDNA used as material had been derived from T cells, B-cell-depleted T cells, or PBMCs.

V lost 2 bases to trimming and J lost 0 bases, with 8 bases between them. Germline V gene lookup returns CDR1 LGHNT and CDR2 FRNRAP. The CDR3 spans 15 residues. As originally analysed: By means of reference gene primer amplification, nucleated cell counts were estimated. Method: immunoSEQ multiplex PCR; TCRdb's copy keeps in-frame clones and lacks some. V and J calls plus clone size are reproduced from that table; the DNA served to infer D and trimming. The sample has some 120,000 clones, 88% seen once; the top ten hold 6.5% to 9%. This receptor was obtained from a man aged 45-65 years with acute or convalescent COVID-19. Sequenced input: peripheral blood. J is TRBJ2-1 and V is TRBV12-5; the D is unclear. CDR3: CASGLWASSYNEQFF. DNA of the CDR3: TGTGCTAGTGGTTTGTGGGCAAGCTCCTACAATGAGCAGTTCTTC.